One sample yielded the 27 T cell receptor beta chains listed below, sequenced in a study of T cells in Graves' hyperthyroidism and ophthalmopathy. Amplification yielded TCR beta CDR3 regions, with RNA transcripts as the source. A first-round RT-PCR of the TCR CDR3 used the HTBI primer set. TCRdb re-called the multiplex PCR reads through MiXCR, storing one row per CDR3 protein. This repertoire shows about 610,000 distinct CDR3 sequences, around 42% found once; its top ten account for about 8%. Sequenced input: peripheral blood or thyroid tissue (not recorded which). The receptors come from a woman younger than 30 with Graves' hyperthyroidism.

This clonotype occurred a few times. V and J are TRBV7-2 and TRBJ1-5; no clear D gene. The V end was cut by 2 bases, the J end by 3 bases, with 11 bases between. Germline CDR1 is SGHTA and CDR2 is FQGNSA. This CDR3 spans 15 amino acids. The CDR3 nucleotides read TGTGCCAGCAGCTTATCAAAAGGGAACAATCAGCCCCAGCATTTT. Amino acids: CASSLSKGNNQPQHF.

At least ten counts were recorded for this clonotype. The gene calls are TRBV2 and TRBJ1-5; D unresolved. V was pared by 3 bases and J by 2 bases, with 11 bases between. CDR3 length equals 15 residues. Germline loops: CDR1 SNHLY, CDR2 FYNNEI. Here the CDR3 DNA reads TGTGCCAGCAGTGAGAGTTCCCTGGGCAATCAGCCCCAGCATTTT. As protein: CASSESSLGNQPQHF.

V gene TRBV5-1 combines with J gene TRBJ1-2; unclear D gene. Trimming removed 0 bases at V and 8 bases at J, with 11 bases between. The CDR3 sequence is 13 residues long. Germline CDR1 is SGHRS and CDR2 is YFSETQ. The CDR3 sequence: CASSLEPGGGYTF. As DNA, the CDR3 is TGCGCCAGCAGCTTGGAGCCAGGAGGAGGCTACACCTTC. The whole variable domain, filled in from reference TRBV5-1 and TRBJ1-2, reads KAGVTQTPRYLIKTRGQQVTLSCSPISGHRSVSWYQQTPGQGLQFLFEYFSETQRNKGNFPGRFSGRQFSNSRSEMNVSTLELGDSALYLCASSLEPGGGYTFGSGTRLTVV.

This clonotype was observed a few times. The chain carries TRBV29-1 and TRBJ2-7; TRBD1 agrees at 7 bases. Germline CDR1 is SQVTM and CDR2 is ANQGSEA. With V trimmed by 7 bases and J by 4 bases, 4 bases remained unmatched. The CDR3 is made up of 11 amino acids. CDR3 sequence reads: CSGGTAYEQYF. The CDR3 bases are TGCAGCGGTGGGACAGCATACGAGCAGTACTTC.

This clonotype was observed many times. The rearrangement links TRBV10-1 to TRBJ1-1; a weak D match, TRBD1 (5 bases). Trimming removed 2 bases at V and 14 bases at J, with 18 bases between. Germline values: CDR1 WNHNN, CDR2 SYGVQD (reference sequence). The CDR3 has 13 amino acids. CDR3 in DNA: TGCGCCAGCAGTGAGGAGTTGGGGACCGGGCCATTCTTT. Translation gives CASSEELGTGPFF.

A remark on this clonotype: Just one base apart from a much larger clone, this may be a read error. The CDR3 loop reads CACSLPETKTQYF. CDR3 DNA sequence: TGTGCCTGCAGCTTGCCCGAAACTAAGACCCAGTACTTC. The J gene is TRBJ2-5, the V gene TRBV7-2; no definite D call. Looked up from germline, CDR1 is SGHTA and CDR2 is FQGNSA. This CDR3 is built from 13 residues.

This clonotype was counted a single time. The chain is built from TRBV24-1 and TRBJ1-6, with D possibly being TRBD1 (5 bases). In germline, CDR1 is KGHDR, CDR2 SFDVKD. CDR3 length: 13 residues. The V gene lost 8 bases and the J gene lost 7 bases, with 11 bases spanning the gap. CDR3 sequence: CATIGTANSPLHF. CDR3 in DNA: TGTGCCACCATCGGGACCGCCAATTCACCCCTCCACTTT.

This clonotype was observed at least ten times. This rearrangement joins TRBV7-9 to TRBJ1-5; D possibly corresponds to TRBD1 (6 bases). V dropped 3 bases and J dropped 4 bases, with 13 bases sitting between them. From germline, CDR1 is SEHNR and CDR2 FQNEAQ (reference sequence). This CDR3 contains 15 residues. The CDR3, as DNA: TGTGCCAGCAGCTTGTCGGGGGCTCGGAATCAGCCCCAGCATTTT. Its protein product is CASSLSGARNQPQHF. The full variable domain, rest sourced from reference TRBV7-9 and TRBJ1-5, is DTGVSQNPRHKITKRGQNVTFRCDPISEHNRLYWYRQTLGQGPEFLTYFQNEAQLEKSRLLSDRFSAERPKGSFSTLEIQRTEQGDSAMYLCASSLSGARNQPQHFGDGTRLSIL.

This clonotype was observed a handful of times. The V call is TRBV25-1, the J call TRBJ2-1; 10 positions agree with TRBD2. Germline assignment: CDR1 MGHDK and CDR2 SYGVNS. This CDR3 contains 20 residues. V lost 3 bases, J lost 0 bases, and 14 bases stayed unmatched. The CDR3 here is CASSEVWVSGRPSSYNEQFF. CDR3 sequence (DNA): TGTGCCAGCAGTGAGGTATGGGTTAGCGGGAGGCCCAGCTCCTACAATGAGCAGTTCTTC.

J is TRBJ2-7 and V is TRBV7-2; 8 positions match TRBD1. The CDR3 runs 12 residues. CDR1 and CDR2 from the germline V gene are SGHTA and FQGNSA. Trimming cost V 5 bases and J 7 bases; bases outside gene matches: 4. Here the CDR3 DNA reads TGTGCCAGCAGCACTTGGACAGGGGAGCAGTACTTC. Amino acid sequence: CASSTWTGEQYF.

The chain couples TRBV6-1 to TRBJ2-2; no clear D gene. This CDR3 is built from 14 residues. Trimming removed 6 bases from V and 7 bases from J, with 15 bases in between. Per germline, CDR1 MNHNS and CDR2 SASEGT. The CDR3 nucleotides are TGTGCCAGCAGCTTAACAAGGGTAGGCGGGGAGCTGTTTTTT. It specifies CASSLTRVGGELFF.

The chain uses TRBV7-6 and TRBJ1-6, with 9 nucleotides matching TRBD1. This CDR3 is 15 amino acids long. Germline values: CDR1 SGHVS, CDR2 FNYEAQ. J lost 6 bases, V lost 4 bases, and 4 bases had no gene match. CDR3 nucleotide sequence: TGTGCCAGCAGCTGGACAGGGGTCACTAATTCACCCCTCCACTTT. Encoded protein: CASSWTGVTNSPLHF.

The V call is TRBV10-3, the J call TRBJ2-7; 9 nucleotides align to TRBD1. Trimming cost V 2 bases and J 2 bases; bases outside gene matches: 4. From germline, CDR1 is ENHRY and CDR2 SYGVKD. The CDR3 totals 15 residues. The CDR3 bases are TGTGCCATCAGTGAGAGAGGACAGGGGCCCTACGAGCAGTACTTC. It encodes CAISERGQGPYEQYF.

At least ten counts were recorded for this clonotype. A much larger clone sits a single nucleotide away, making a read error possible. J is TRBJ2-5 and V is TRBV7-9, with a possible D match to TRBD2 (6 bases). The CDR3 loop spans 14 amino acids. V was clipped by 1 base and J by 1 base, with 7 bases between them. Germline-derived CDR1 and CDR2 are SEHNR and FQNEAQ (reference sequence). CDR3 nucleotides: TGTGCCAGCAGCTTAGAAGCGGGCCAAGAGACCCAGTACTTC. Translation: CASSLEAGQETQYF.

Comments on this clonotype: One end of the junction is discordant with germline, which a read error may explain. This chain links TRBV7-2 with TRBJ2-2; D may be TRBD1 or TRBD2 (5 bases each). CDR1 is SGHTA and CDR2 is FQGNSA in the germline V gene. The CDR3 has 13 residues. Here the CDR3 reads CASSTGPMDEQFF. Here the CDR3 DNA reads TGTGCCAGCAGCACGGGACCAATGGATGAGCAGTTTTTT.

This clonotype was recorded at least ten times. The chain links TRBV12-3 or TRBV12-4 to TRBJ2-7; D perhaps matches TRBD2 (6 bases). V was pared by 6 bases and J by 1 base, with 25 bases between. The CDR3 runs 18 residues. The DNA for the CDR3 is TGTGCCAGCAGCCAAGGGTCCAGCGGGTCGGTTGGTTCCTACGAGCAGTACTTC. Encoded protein: CASSQGSSGSVGSYEQYF.

This clonotype has just a few counts. The chain carries TRBV4-2 and TRBJ1-6, with unresolved D. Between the trimmed V and J ends, which lost 4 bases and 10 bases, there was a span of 11 bases. The germline CDR1 and CDR2 sequences are LGHNA and YNFKEQ. CDR3 size: 13 residues. The CDR3 bases are TGTGCCAGCAGCCGCGGGAGCCCGTCACCCCTCCACTTT. It translates to CASSRGSPSPLHF.

Concerning this clonotype itself: This CDR3 fails to terminate in the conserved phenylalanine or tryptophan, so it likely reflects a read error. It is unclear where the CDR3 begins or ends on the DNA, so no DNA is shown, and the CDR3 is as TCRdb lists it. The chain is built from TRBV29-1 and TRBJ1-6; the table assigns TRBD1, which was not confirmed against the DNA. Per the germline V gene, CDR1 is SQVTM and CDR2 is ANQGSEA. Inclusive of both ends, the CDR3 amounts to 14 amino acids. This CDR3 is CSGDREAYNSPLQS.

The chain recombines TRBV6-1 with TRBJ1-1; D might be TRBD1 (5 bases). The germline V and J ends were trimmed by 8 bases and 4 bases, with 14 bases remaining between them. The CDR3 runs 13 residues. Germline V gives CDR1 MNHNS, CDR2 SASEGT. This CDR3 is CASGMGLGTEAFF. In DNA form, the CDR3 reads TGTGCCAGCGGCATGGGGCTGGGCACTGAAGCTTTCTTT.

Remarks on this clonotype: Here the CDR3 omits its conserved ending phenylalanine or tryptophan, so a read error is the likely source. The limits of the CDR3 on the DNA are not certain, so only TCRdb's listed CDR3 is given. The CDR3 spells CASSKLWTSL. The V and J genes are TRBV7-3 and TRBJ1-1; TRBD1, as called in the table, went unchecked against the DNA. The germline V gene has CDR1 SGHTA and CDR2 FQGTGA. The CDR3 totals 10 residues, both ends included.

Comment on this clonotype: One end of the junction fails to match germline, which may point to a read error. The genes are TRBV5-6 and TRBJ1-2, with D tentatively TRBD1 (5 bases). Germline V CDR1 and CDR2: SGHDT, YYEEEE. This CDR3 comprises 11 residues. The CDR3 protein is CASGFGGGYTF. The CDR3 nucleotides are TGTGCCAGCGGCTTCGGGGGGGGCTACACCTTC. The full variable domain, rest sourced from reference TRBV5-6 and TRBJ1-2, is DAGVTQSPTHLIKTRGQQVTLRCSPKSGHDTVSWYQQALGQGPQFIFQYYEEEERQRGNFPDRFSGHQFPNYSSELNVNALLLGDSALYLCASGFGGGYTFGSGTRLTVV.

This clonotype was counted ten times or more. The genes are TRBV5-1 and TRBJ2-7; no clear D gene. The CDR3 covers 13 residues. The ends were cut back, 0 bases at V and 4 bases at J, with 8 bases in the middle. Per germline, CDR1 SGHRS and CDR2 YFSETQ. CDR3 loop: CASSLAAEYEQYF. The DNA for the CDR3 is TGCGCCAGCAGCTTGGCGGCCGAATACGAGCAGTACTTC.

This clonotype was detected many times. The V call is TRBV10-3, the J call TRBJ1-5, with D possibly TRBD1 on 6 matching bases. The CDR3 has 15 amino acids. CDR1 and CDR2 from the germline V gene are ENHRY and SYGVKD. Deletions cut 3 bases from V and 3 bases from J, with 12 bases between. Written as DNA, the CDR3 is TGTGCCATCAGTGAAGGGGGGGCGGTCAATCAGCCCCAGCATTTT. Residues: CAISEGGAVNQPQHF.

At least ten counts were recorded for this clonotype. The chain is built from TRBV2 and TRBJ1-1; D is unclear. The ends were cut back, 1 base at V and 1 base at J, with 7 bases in the middle. The length of the CDR3 is 14 residues. The germline gives CDR1 SNHLY, CDR2 FYNNEI. The CDR3 sequence is CASSEGGGNTEAFF. CDR3 DNA sequence: TGTGCCAGCAGTGAAGGCGGCGGGAACACTGAAGCTTTCTTT.

This clonotype was seen repeatedly, ten times or more. The chain uses TRBV11-3 and TRBJ2-5; no firm D call. V was pared by 1 base and J by 0 bases, with 3 bases between. The length of the CDR3 is 13 residues. The V gene's germline CDR1 is SGHNT and CDR2 YENEEA. The DNA of the CDR3 is TGTGCCAGCAGCTTAGTCTACCAAGAGACCCAGTACTTC. This gives the protein CASSLVYQETQYF. Full variable domain (remainder filled in from reference TRBV11-3 and TRBJ2-5): EAGVVQSPRYKIIEKKQPVAFWCNPISGHNTLYWYLQNLGQGPELLIRYENEEAVDDSQLPKDRFSAERLKGVDSTLKIQPAELGDSAVYLCASSLVYQETQYFGPGTRLLVL.

The chain combines TRBV2 with TRBJ2-2; the D is unclear. This CDR3 has 15 residues. Per the germline V gene, CDR1 is SNHLY and CDR2 is FYNNEI. V was trimmed by 5 bases and J by 0 bases, leaving 10 bases between them. CDR3 sequence: CASSFRPSNTGELFF. The CDR3 nucleotides read TGTGCCAGCAGTTTCCGGCCCTCGAACACCGGGGAGCTGTTTTTT.

This chain connects TRBV20-1 to TRBJ2-1, with D perhaps assigned TRBD1 or TRBD2 (5 bases each). V gave up 5 bases and J gave up 0 bases, with 11 bases separating them. CDR1 DFQATT and CDR2 SNEGSKA come from the germline V gene (reference sequence). CDR3 length: 14 residues. The CDR3, as DNA: TGCAGTGCTGAGTTGGGGGACTCCTACAATGAGCAGTTCTTC. Protein product: CSAELGDSYNEQFF.